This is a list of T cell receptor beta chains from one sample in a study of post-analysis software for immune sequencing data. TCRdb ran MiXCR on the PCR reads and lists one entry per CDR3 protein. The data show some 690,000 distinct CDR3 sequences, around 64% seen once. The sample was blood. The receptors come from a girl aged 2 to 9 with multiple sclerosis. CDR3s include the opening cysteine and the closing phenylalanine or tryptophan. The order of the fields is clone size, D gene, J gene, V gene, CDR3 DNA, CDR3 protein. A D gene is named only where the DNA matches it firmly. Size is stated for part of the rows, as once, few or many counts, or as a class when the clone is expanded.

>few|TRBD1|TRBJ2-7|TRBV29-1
TGCAGCGTTGGAGGACAGGGTTCTTCCGAGCAGTACTTC
CSVGGQGSSEQYF
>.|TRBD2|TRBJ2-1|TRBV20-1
TGCAGTGCTAGAGTCCCCCGCGGGAGGTACAATGAGCAGTTCTTC
CSARVPRGRYNEQFF
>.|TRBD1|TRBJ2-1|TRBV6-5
TGTGCCAGCAGTTCCTCGGACAGGGTAGCCTACAATGAGCAGTTCTTC
CASSSSDRVAYNEQFF
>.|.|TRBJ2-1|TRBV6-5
TGTGCTACACAGCCGGGGGGCGATGAGCAGTTCTTC
CATQPGGDEQFF
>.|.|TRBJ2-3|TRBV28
TGTGCCAGCAGTTTAAGGCCTGGCGGGAGCACAGATACGCAGTATTTT
CASSLRPGGSTDTQYF
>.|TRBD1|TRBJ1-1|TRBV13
TGTGCCAGCAGCCAGGGGGGCAGGGGCACTGAAGCTTTCTTT
CASSQGGRGTEAFF
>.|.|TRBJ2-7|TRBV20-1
TGCAGTGCAACCGGGCAGGACTCCTACGAGCAGTACTTC
CSATGQDSYEQYF
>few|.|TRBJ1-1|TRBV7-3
TGTGCCAGCAGCCCTACCCCTCGGTCAGGAAGTGTCACTGAAGCTTTCTTT
CASSPTPRSGSVTEAFF
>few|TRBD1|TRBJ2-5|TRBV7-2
TGTGCCAGCAGCTTAGTGGACAGGGGCATGGAGACCCAGTACTTC
CASSLVDRGMETQYF
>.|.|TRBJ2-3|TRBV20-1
TGCAGTGCTACCGAGCAAGGCACAGATACGCAGTATTTT
CSATEQGTDTQYF
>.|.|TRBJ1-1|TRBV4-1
TGCGCCAGCAGTCAAGAGCGGTCGAGGACTGAAGCTTTCTTT
CASSQERSRTEAFF
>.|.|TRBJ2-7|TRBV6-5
TGTGCCAGCAGTCCTAGGTTCGACGAGCAGTACTTC
CASSPRFDEQYF
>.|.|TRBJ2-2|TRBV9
TGTGCCAGCAGCGTTTTGGAAGGCGCCGGGGAGCTGTTTTTT
CASSVLEGAGELFF
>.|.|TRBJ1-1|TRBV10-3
TGTGCCATCAGTGAGGCAGGGGCGGACACTGAAGCTTTCTTT
CAISEAGADTEAFF
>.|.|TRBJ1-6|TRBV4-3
TGCGCCAGCAGCCCGATATCCTCCAGCTCCTATAATTCACCCCTCCACTTT
CASSPISSSSYNSPLHF
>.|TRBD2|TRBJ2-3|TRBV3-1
TGTGCCAGCAGCCAAGATAGGCTAGCGGGGGGCACAGATACGCAGTATTTT
CASSQDRLAGGTDTQYF
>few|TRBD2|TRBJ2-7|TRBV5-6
TGTGCCAGCAGCTTCGGGGACTACGAATACGAGCAGTACTTC
CASSFGDYEYEQYF
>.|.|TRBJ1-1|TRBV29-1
TGCAGCGTTGTCGGAGGGGCCACTGAAGCTTTCTTT
CSVVGGATEAFF
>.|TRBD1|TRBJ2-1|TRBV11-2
TGTGCCAGCAGCTTGGGACAGGGGGCCCACAATGAGCAGTTCTTC
CASSLGQGAHNEQFF
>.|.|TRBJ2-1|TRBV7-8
TGTGCCAGCAGCTTAGACCTGGGATACAATGAGCAGTTCTTC
CASSLDLGYNEQFF
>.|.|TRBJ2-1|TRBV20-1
TGCAGTGCTAGCGAGGGCGGTATGAATGAGCAGTTCTTC
CSASEGGMNEQFF
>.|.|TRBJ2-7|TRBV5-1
TGCGCCAGCAGCTTGTACGTAGCGCAAGACGAGCAGTACTTC
CASSLYVAQDEQYF
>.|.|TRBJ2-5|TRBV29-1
TGCAGCGCCGCGGTCAGGGGGAGGGAGACCCAGTACTTC
CSAAVRGRETQYF
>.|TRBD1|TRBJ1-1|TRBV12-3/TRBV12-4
TGTGCCAGCACGAGAGGGGGCTTAAAGAACACTGAAGCTTTCTTT
CASTRGGLKNTEAFF
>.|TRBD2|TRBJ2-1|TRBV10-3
TGTGCCATCAGTGAGTCGACTAGCGGGGCGGGCGAGCAGTTCTTC
CAISESTSGAGEQFF
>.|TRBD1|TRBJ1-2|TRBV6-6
TGTGCCAGCAGTTACGAAGGGACAGGGTTAGGCTATGGCTACACCTTC
CASSYEGTGLGYGYTF
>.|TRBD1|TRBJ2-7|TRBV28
TGTGCCAGCAGAACCGGGACAGGTTCTAGTGAGCAGTACTTC
CASRTGTGSSEQYF
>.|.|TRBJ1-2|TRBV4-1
TGCGCCAGCAGCCAAGAGGCCAACCTCTATGGCTACACCTTC
CASSQEANLYGYTF
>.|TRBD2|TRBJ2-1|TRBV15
TGTGCCACCAGCATATTGACTAGCAGTCACAATGAGCAGTTCTTC
CATSILTSSHNEQFF
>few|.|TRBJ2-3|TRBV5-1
TGCGCCAGCAGACTTTATAGCACAGATACGCAGTATTTT
CASRLYSTDTQYF
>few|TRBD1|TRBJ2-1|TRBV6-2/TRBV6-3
TGTGCCAGCAGCCTCATCCGGGACAGGGGGTACAATGAGCAGTTCTTC
CASSLIRDRGYNEQFF
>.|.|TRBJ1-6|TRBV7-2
TGTGCCAGCAGCTTGGGGGGCTATAATTCACCCCTCCACTTT
CASSLGGYNSPLHF
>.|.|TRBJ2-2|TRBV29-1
TGCAGCGTTGAAGAACAGGGGAACACCGGGGAGCTGTTTTTT
CSVEEQGNTGELFF
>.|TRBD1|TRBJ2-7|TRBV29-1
TGCAGCGTCGAACAGACAGGGGACCAGACCTACGAGCAGTACTTC
CSVEQTGDQTYEQYF
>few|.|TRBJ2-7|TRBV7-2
TGTGCCAGCAGCAGAAGGGACTCCGGGGACGAGCAGTACTTC
CASSRRDSGDEQYF
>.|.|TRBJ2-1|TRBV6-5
TGTGCCAGCAGTTACTCCAACTACCCCGGGGCCTACAATGAGCAGTTCTTC
CASSYSNYPGAYNEQFF
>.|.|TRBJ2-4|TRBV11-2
TGTGCCAGCACCAGTGGGGGGAAAAACATTCAGTACTTC
CASTSGGKNIQYF
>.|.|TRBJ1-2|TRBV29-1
TGCAGTGCAAGCCAGGGGAGTAACTATGGCTACACCTTC
CSASQGSNYGYTF
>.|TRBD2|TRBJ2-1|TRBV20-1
TGCAGTGCTAGACGAGCGGGGGGGCCCACCAATGAGCAGTTCTTC
CSARRAGGPTNEQFF
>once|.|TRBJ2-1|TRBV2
TGTGCCAGCAGTGAAGGGTGGCCAACTCAGCAGTTCTTC
CASSEGWPTQQFF
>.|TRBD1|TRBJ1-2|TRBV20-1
TGCAGTCCGGCAGGGGGCAGGGATAACTATGGCTACACCTTC
CSPAGGRDNYGYTF
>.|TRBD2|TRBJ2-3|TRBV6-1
TGTGCCAGCAGTCGCCCGGGACTAGCGGGAGGCGGCACAGATACGCAGTATTTT
CASSRPGLAGGGTDTQYF